This T cell receptor beta chain was documented in a study of CD8+CD57+ T cells in acquired aplastic anemia. The CDR3 totals 12 residues. CDR1 SGDLS and CDR2 YYNGEE come from the germline V gene. V was shortened by 4 bases and J by 4 bases, with 6 bases between the two germline ends. Sequenced patients had shown CD8+CD57+ cell expansion by flow cytometry. TCR beta VDJ and CDR3 profiles were obtained from a genomic DNA template. TCRdb re-called the reads through MiXCR, storing one row per CDR3 protein. Here the sample spans about 160,000 distinct CDR3 sequences, 45% to 55% being singletons. This chain uses TRBV9 with TRBJ1-5; D is undetermined. This TCR came from a human donor with aplastic anemia. Sequencing input: sorted CD4+, CD8+, or CD8+CD57+ T cells (not recorded which) from PBMCs. CDR3: CASSNINQPQHF. In DNA, the CDR3 is TGTGCCAGCAGCAATATTAATCAGCCCCAGCATTTT.